This note documents a single T cell receptor beta chain sequence. The target of this receptor is not known. One base away there is no much larger clone; base qualities are not given. Library creation used the immunoSEQ multiplex PCR assay. For the multiplex PCR, a mixture combining 60 forward primers for TCR Vbeta segments and 13 reverse primers for TCR Jbeta segments was used. The CDR3 region of rearranged TCR beta genes was amplified from genomic DNA with a multiplex PCR assay. The amplified TCR beta libraries were sequenced on the Illumina HiSeq System as 87-base-pair reads. As for the original processing: In a later analysis, roughly 80 million unique TCR beta chains were counted across the roughly 610 repertoires, and around 11 million of these chains were shared by at least two donors. Raw reads were error-corrected and collapsed into unique sequences by a nearest-neighbor algorithm in which closely related sequences were merged to remove PCR and sequencing errors. To assign V, D and J gene segments, CDR3 sequences were aligned to IMGT reference sequences. For a sequence to be retained, a match of at least six nucleotides was required to both a V gene segment and a J gene segment. A rearrangement counted as productive if the CDR3 had no stop codons and remained in frame with V and J, and every other rearrangement counted as non-productive. Following IMGT convention, CDR3 was defined as the stretch from the second conserved V-encoded cysteine up to the conserved J-encoded phenylalanine. Sequences without an unambiguous match to a single V gene segment were excluded from the earlier analysis of 587 of the donors. In an earlier analysis of almost 600 of the donors, a V segment was called functional when productive rearrangements were above 56.7%, and segregating when the standard deviation between donors exceeded 5%. A statistical classification framework was developed to diagnose cytomegalovirus status using the catalog of TCR beta chain sequences. In a later analysis, V and J genes were assigned by comparing TCR nucleotide sequences against IMGT/GENE-DB human TR gene sequences. Using the TCRdist pipeline, a later analysis assigned CDR3 sequences along with most-parsimonious VDJ recombination scenarios. In a later analysis, each TCR beta chain was defined by its CDR3 amino acid sequence together with its V-gene family, and reads lacking a unique V-gene family were excluded. To address suspected cross-contamination and a sequencing artifact, a later analysis removed under 600 highly shared, low-generation-probability nucleotide sequences. For each public chain, a later analysis derived a clonal expansion index from normalized ranks of inferred template counts within each repertoire. In a later analysis, generation probabilities were computed using a VDJ recombination model fitted to out-of-frame rearrangements, and the results were checked against IGoR. In a later analysis, hypergeometric tests were used to score TCR-TCR, TCR-HLA and TCR-CMV co-occurrence, with a repertoire-size bias correction applied to TCR pairs. A later analysis estimated false discovery rates by permuting HLA or CMV assignments 20 times. In a later analysis, co-occurring TCRs were grouped with DBSCAN, and TCRdist sequence similarity was added when clustering was performed within HLA-allele-positive subsets. Co-occurrence clustering excluded repertoires with fewer than 30,000 or more than 120,000 public chains, plus five with anomalous nucleotide sharing. Entries here come from immuneACCESS through TCRdb and include only in-frame sequences with V and J called. Some clones fail to appear in such tables; in the studies checked, an unresolved V gene covers under half of the shortfall, and the cause of the remainder is unknown. For V, J and clone size, that table is used; D and trimming come from the DNA. In this sample the table shows about 75,000 clones, roughly 82% of which occur a single time. The ten biggest clones cover 15% to 20% of the sample.

This specimen comes from a study of cytomegalovirus exposure and HLA in healthy donors (dated by TCRdb to the late 2010s). In the study overall: An earlier analysis of 587 of the donors reported 250 to 300 Gb of sequence data and about 100 million unique TCR beta sequences from about 200 million T cells. An early release that covered several hundred HLA-typed donors contained approximately 300 gigabases of sequencing data and 65 million to 100 million unique TCR sequences. The genetic ancestry cluster associated with self-reported Caucasian donors included 80% to 90% of the 398 genotyped donors. The study was designed to test whether signatures of past pathogen exposure could be identified by cataloging public T cell receptors. The T cell repertoires of 550 to 850 subjects were profiled by immunosequencing and related to cytomegalovirus serostatus. Besides the first cohort of 666 subjects, a separate validation cohort made up of over 95 different subjects was used. To predict cytomegalovirus infection status, the study brought together high-throughput TCR immunosequencing, statistical association of individual TCRs with disease status, and machine learning. To study patterns of TCR occurrence, a later analysis re-analyzed previously published TCR beta repertoires from hundreds of donors and added high-resolution HLA genotyping. Rather than drawing on any new phenotypic data, the later analysis identified candidate immune exposures from TCR beta sequences and the way those sequences occurred across donors. An earlier analysis of more than 450 of the donors used high-throughput TCR beta sequencing to judge whether each TCR beta V gene segment behaved as functional or pseudogenic. Donor age, sex, ethnicity and CMV serostatus were compiled together with the repertoire data. Genome-wide SNP genotypes for about 55% of the 666 donors were used in a later genetic analysis, which treated that subset as a discovery cohort. All discovery cohort repertoires had been generated using a single sequencing platform. HLA typing covered class I and class II loci at four-digit resolution. Typing coverage differed by locus: A, B, C, DRB1 and DQB1 were typed in about 620-630 donors, DQA1 in roughly 500, DPA1 in approximately 600, and DPB1 in approximately 450. Because of strong linkage in the cohort, 5 or 6 DR-DQ haplotypes were treated as single units for association and clustering. Among 300 to 450 genotyped donors of the cohort, an average of approximately 240,000 unique TCR beta nucleotide sequences were sequenced per donor, 15% to 20% of them non-productive.

Beyond this particular receptor, the publication reports: According to a later genetic analysis, donors in an Asian-associated ancestry cluster had fewer N-insertions in productive TCRs than the approximately 700-donor mean. Because counts were too low, 15 to 20 rarely observed V segments, including chromosome 9 orphons, were left out of the earlier analysis of a few hundred of the donors. Because HLA typing was unavailable for some donors at each locus, only the typed subset was used in association tests. A cluster of highly shared sequence variants was judged likely to be a technical artifact of the sequencing pipeline. The study listed 150 to 200 TCR beta chains as associated with cytomegalovirus. In vitro tests confirmed that three of the cytomegalovirus-associated TCR beta chains recognize cytomegalovirus antigens. For the cohort, immune exposure information was limited to CMV serostatus. A later analysis found that HLA-associated TCR beta chains were more clonally expanded and had lower generation probabilities than equally common non-associated chains. The classifier was reported to diagnose cytomegalovirus status with high specificity and sensitivity in both the original and validation cohorts. It was suggested by the authors that the approach could potentially be generalized to other disease states and immunological phenotypes. A later analysis found that TCR association rates varied across HLA loci, with DRB1 alleles showing the most associated TCRs and HLA-C alleles the fewest. In a later analysis, several top co-occurrence clusters were reported to appear linked to parvovirus B19, influenza, CMV and Epstein-Barr virus. According to a later analysis, most CMV-associated TCR beta chains appeared to be HLA-restricted, and the HLA associations seemed to be driven largely by CMV exposure. Assigning TCR associations to individual alleles was difficult when HLA alleles, especially DR and DQ, strongly co-occurred. An association between a missense DCLRE1C variant and V-gene and J-gene trimming of TCR beta chains was found in a later genetic analysis and replicated in an independent cohort. Linkage disequilibrium might explain the correlated functional status among segregating V segments, but an unknown experimental factor could not be ruled out. While some public TCRs were present in many individuals, most TCR sequences turned up only very rarely across donors. In an earlier analysis of about 540 of the donors, most TCR beta V segments were observed in productive rearrangements about 87% or about 30% of the time, broadly matching IMGT annotations. In a later analysis, about 16,000 TCR beta sequences were associated with specific HLA alleles at a false discovery rate of 0.05. Presence/absence analyses assumed roughly uniform sequencing depth across donors, an assumption that may not hold. A further reported finding was that TCR beta sequences accurately predicted the HLA-A and HLA-B alleles for most subjects in the first cohort. Only TCR beta chains were sequenced in this cohort, and the absence of alpha or paired-chain data limited detectable features.

The cohort was made up of 500 to 800 healthy bone marrow donors. At the time of sampling, every cohort member was nominally healthy, though immune exposures that went unrecorded were likely present. The donor tested CMV seropositive and was one of the 289 seropositive cohort members. A peripheral blood sample was collected from each donor, and TCR beta sequencing was performed on peripheral blood mononuclear cells. Genomic DNA extraction from the blood cell samples was performed with the Qiagen DNeasy Blood Extraction Kit. The material sequenced was PBMCs. The TCR was taken from a man aged 65 to 79 in good health and CMV-seropositive.

Here the CDR3 is given as CAISSGVTQETQYF. The sequenced DNA: TGTGCCATCAGTAGCGGGGTTACACAAGAGACCCAGTACTTC. The rearranged segments are TRBV10-3 and TRBJ2-5, with 7 junctional bases fitting TRBD2. Measured from the cysteine to the phenylalanine, the CDR3 is 14 residues long. Left in the record is the CDR3 DNA by itself, 42 bases read in frame from the first base. V lost 5 bases and J lost 2 bases, and the count of bases not matched to a germline gene is 5. CDR1 and CDR2 are read off the germline V gene as ENHRY and SYGVKD.